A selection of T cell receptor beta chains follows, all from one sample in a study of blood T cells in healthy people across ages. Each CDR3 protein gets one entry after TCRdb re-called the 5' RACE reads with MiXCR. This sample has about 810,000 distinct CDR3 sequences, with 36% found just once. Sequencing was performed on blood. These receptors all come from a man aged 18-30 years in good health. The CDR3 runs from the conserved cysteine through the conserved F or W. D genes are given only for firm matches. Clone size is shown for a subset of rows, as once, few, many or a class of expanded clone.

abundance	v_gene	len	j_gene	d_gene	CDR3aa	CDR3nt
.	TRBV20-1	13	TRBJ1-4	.	CSASHGAGEKLFF	TGCAGTGCCTCCCATGGGGCGGGAGAAAAACTGTTTTTT
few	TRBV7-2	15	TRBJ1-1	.	CASSLGGGLSTEAFF	TGTGCCAGCAGCCTGGGCGGGGGGTTGAGCACTGAAGCTTTCTTT
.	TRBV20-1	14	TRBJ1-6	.	CSARPRDYNSPLHF	TGCAGTGCTAGACCGCGGGACTATAATTCACCCCTCCACTTT
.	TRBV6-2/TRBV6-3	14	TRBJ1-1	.	CASRSGSQNTEAFF	TGTGCCAGCAGATCGGGATCGCAGAACACTGAAGCTTTCTTT
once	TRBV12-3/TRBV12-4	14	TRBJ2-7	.	CASSLQVQEVEQYF	TGTGCCAGCAGTTTACAAGTCCAAGAGGTCGAGCAGTACTTC
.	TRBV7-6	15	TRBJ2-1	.	CASSLALALSNEQFF	TGTGCCAGCAGCTTAGCGTTAGCTTTATCAAATGAGCAGTTCTTC
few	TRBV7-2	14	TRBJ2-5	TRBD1	CASSLVPGGNEQYF	TGTGCCAGCAGCTTAGTACCAGGGGGCAATGAGCAGTACTTC
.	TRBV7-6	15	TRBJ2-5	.	CASSRSGALAYKQYF	TGTGCCAGCAGCCGCTCAGGGGCGCTTGCCTACAAGCAGTACTTC
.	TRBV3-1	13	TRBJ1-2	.	CASSLRGRGGYTF	TGTGCCAGCAGCCTGCGGGGCAGGGGAGGCTACACCTTC
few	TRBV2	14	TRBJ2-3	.	CASGDGRFTDTQYF	TGTGCCAGTGGGGACGGAAGGTTCACAGATACGCAGTATTTT
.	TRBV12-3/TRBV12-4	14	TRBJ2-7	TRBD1	CASSYRQGETEQYF	TGTGCCAGCAGCTACCGACAGGGGGAGACCGAGCAGTACTTC
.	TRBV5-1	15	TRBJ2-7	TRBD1	CASSPYNPRQGGMYF	TGCGCCAGCAGCCCCTACAACCCTCGACAGGGTGGGATGTACTTC
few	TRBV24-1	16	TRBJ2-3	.	CATSDWEGQLADTQYF	TGTGCCACCAGTGATTGGGAGGGACAGCTTGCAGATACGCAGTATTTT
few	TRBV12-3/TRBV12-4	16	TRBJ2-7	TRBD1	CASSPRTGTGGVEQYF	TGTGCCAGCAGTCCCCGAACCGGGACAGGGGGCGTCGAGCAGTACTTC
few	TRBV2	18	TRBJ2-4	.	CASREQRTEKLAKNIQYF	TGTGCCAGCAGGGAACAACGGACAGAGAAGTTAGCCAAAAACATTCAGTACTTC
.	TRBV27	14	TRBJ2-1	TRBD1	CASSYANRGNEQFF	TGTGCCAGCAGTTACGCCAACAGGGGGAATGAGCAGTTCTTC
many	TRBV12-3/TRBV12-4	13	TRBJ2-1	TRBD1	CASSLYRDREQFF	TGTGCCAGCAGTTTGTACCGGGACAGGGAGCAGTTCTTC
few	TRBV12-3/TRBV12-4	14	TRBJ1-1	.	CASSSRGPFLKAFF	TGTGCCAGCAGTTCCCGGGGCCCTTTCTTGAAGGCTTTCTTT
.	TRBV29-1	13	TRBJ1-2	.	CSVEEGTHYGYTF	TGCAGCGTTGAAGAGGGGACACATTATGGCTACACCTTC
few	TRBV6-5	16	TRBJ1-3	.	CASSYSYNRAPDTIYF	TGTGCCAGCAGTTACTCGTATAACAGGGCTCCCGACACCATATATTTT
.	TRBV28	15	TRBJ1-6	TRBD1	CASSLNRGLNSPLHF	TGTGCCAGCAGTTTAAACAGGGGCCTTAATTCACCCCTCCACTTT
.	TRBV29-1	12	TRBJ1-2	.	CSVWVQNYGYTF	TGCAGCGTTTGGGTACAAAACTATGGCTACACCTTC